The rows below give T cell receptor beta chains drawn from one sample of a study of beta chain features in type 1 diabetes. Sequenced by immunoSEQ multiplex PCR; TCRdb stores in-frame clones only, minus some. Altogether almost 350,000 clones are present, roughly 8% being singletons, with the ten largest covering under 0.5%. The material sequenced was central memory CD4+ T cells from blood. The receptors were gathered from a woman younger than 35 in good health. Both conserved end residues are part of each CDR3. A D gene is named only where the DNA matches it firmly. Expanded clones are given a class, and other clones once, few, many or no size at all.

few	-	TRBV18	TRBJ1-1	CASSRTVNTEAFF	TGTGCCAGCTCACGCACAGTGAACACTGAAGCTTTCTTT
few	TRBD1	TRBV27	TRBJ2-2	CASARGQGAAGELFF	TGTGCCAGCGCCCGGGGACAGGGAGCCGCCGGGGAGCTGTTTTTT
-	-	TRBV7-8	TRBJ1-5	CASSLAQGQPQHF	TGTGCCAGCAGCTTAGCTCAGGGTCAGCCCCAGCATTTT
-	TRBD2	TRBV6-4	TRBJ2-7	CASSTLLAGSSYEQYF	TGTGCCAGCAGTACCCTACTAGCGGGGAGCTCCTACGAGCAGTACTTC
few	-	TRBV7-3	TRBJ2-2	CASSSDYNTGELFF	TGTGCCAGCAGCTCCGACTATAACACCGGGGAGCTGTTTTTT
few	TRBD2	TRBV5-4	TRBJ2-2	CASSSSGTNTGELFF	TGTGCCAGCAGCAGTAGCGGGACGAACACCGGGGAGCTGTTTTTT
few	TRBD1	TRBV28	TRBJ2-3	CASREPGQGWDTQYF	TGTGCCAGCAGGGAACCGGGACAGGGGTGGGATACGCAGTATTTT
few	TRBD2	TRBV15	TRBJ2-1	CATSRDLAGAIEQFF	TGTGCCACCAGCAGAGATCTTGCGGGAGCCATTGAGCAGTTCTTC
-	-	TRBV11-2	TRBJ2-5	CASSSRTVKETQYF	TGTGCCAGCAGCTCCCGGACAGTGAAAGAGACCCAGTACTTC
few	-	TRBV9	TRBJ2-3	CASSALGSTDTQYF	TGTGCCAGCAGCGCCCTGGGGAGCACAGATACGCAGTATTTT
few	-	TRBV2	TRBJ2-6	CASKLGARALSGANVLTF	TGTGCCAGCAAGTTGGGGGCCAGGGCGCTCTCTGGGGCCAACGTCCTGACTTTC
-	-	TRBV18	TRBJ2-1	CASSPLLVYNEQFF	TGTGCCAGCTCACCACTTCTCGTCTACAATGAGCAGTTCTTC
once	-	TRBV14	TRBJ2-2	CASRRDVSGELFF	TGTGCCAGCAGACGCGACGTATCCGGGGAGCTGTTTTTT
few	TRBD2	TRBV7-2	TRBJ2-3	CASSSFLGLRTDTQYF	TGTGCCAGCAGCTCATTTTTGGGACTACGCACAGATACGCAGTATTTT
-	TRBD2	TRBV19	TRBJ2-5	CASSTGGSRWETQYF	TGTGCCAGTAGTACTGGCGGGAGCCGGTGGGAGACCCAGTACTTC
many	-	TRBV7-6	TRBJ2-5	CASSLAPGPQETQYF	TGTGCCAGCAGCTTAGCCCCGGGACCTCAAGAGACCCAGTACTTC
few	TRBD1	TRBV18	TRBJ2-7	CASSPLDRGEQYF	TGTGCCAGCTCACCCCTGGACAGGGGCGAGCAGTACTTC
few	-	TRBV4-2	TRBJ2-7	CASSQGGATDPAYEQYF	TGTGCCAGCAGCCAAGGGGGGGCCACGGATCCAGCCTACGAGCAGTACTTC
few	-	TRBV28	TRBJ1-2	CASRQTGTDNYGYTF	TGTGCCAGCAGACAGACAGGAACTGATAACTATGGCTACACCTTC
few	-	TRBV10-3	TRBJ1-6	CAIGQTNSPLHF	TGTGCCATCGGACAGACGAATTCACCCCTCCACTTT
few	TRBD1	TRBV9	TRBJ2-3	CASSEQTGPTDTQYF	TGTGCCAGCAGCGAACAGACAGGGCCCACAGATACGCAGTATTTT
many	-	TRBV14	TRBJ2-1	CASSQRNEQFF	TGTGCCAGCAGCCAAAGGAATGAGCAGTTCTTC
-	TRBD2	TRBV28	TRBJ2-1	CASSLGGSNNEQFF	TGTGCCAGCAGTTTAGGCGGGAGCAACAATGAGCAGTTCTTC
few	-	TRBV5-1	TRBJ2-3	CASSDDPPLTSTDTQYF	TGCGCCAGCAGCGACGACCCACCCCTGACTAGCACAGATACGCAGTATTTT
few	-	TRBV28	TRBJ1-4	CASSNHDRTTNEKLFF	TGTGCCAGCAGTAATCACGACAGGACGACTAATGAAAAACTGTTTTTT
few	-	TRBV5-4	TRBJ2-3	CASSSSADTDTQYF	TGTGCCAGCAGCTCTTCAGCGGACACAGATACGCAGTATTTT
-	-	TRBV28	TRBJ2-3	CASTAVGTQYF	TGTGCCAGCACCGCTGTCGGTACGCAGTATTTT
few	-	TRBV5-6	TRBJ2-3	CASSLGSGFRSSTDTQYF	TGTGCCAGCAGCTTGGGTAGCGGATTCCGCTCTAGCACAGATACGCAGTATTTT
few	-	TRBV5-1	TRBJ1-2	CASSLAAGVDYGYTF	TGCGCCAGCAGCTTGGCCGCGGGGGTTGACTATGGCTACACCTTC
-	TRBD2	TRBV11-2	TRBJ2-7	CASSLDAGGIYEQYF	TGTGCCAGCAGTTTAGACGCGGGAGGGATCTACGAGCAGTACTTC
-	-	TRBV7-3	TRBJ2-3	CASSFSGDSPTQYF	TGTGCCAGCAGCTTTTCCGGGGACTCGCCTACGCAGTATTTT